This T cell receptor beta chain is drawn from a study of shared clonotypes between healthy human individuals. About the study: CD4 naive and CD4 memory each took three plates per donor, while CD8 naive took two and CD8 memory one. Findings and limits, study-wide: Sorted-subset samples were not fully sequenced, rarefaction indicated.

Germline CDR1 is ENHRY and CDR2 is SYGVKD. The CDR3 has 13 residues. V lost 10 bases, J lost 14 bases, and 24 bases lay in between. The protocol was immunoSEQ multiplex PCR, while the TCRdb copy is restricted to in-frame clones and leaves out a portion. The sample holds millions of clones, 90% to 95% seen once. Comments on this clone: The antigen remains undetermined.

The genes are TRBV10-3 and TRBJ2-1, with D tentatively TRBD2 (5 bases). The TCR sequence derives from a man aged 18 to 29 in good health. Sequencing used naive CD4+ T cells sorted from blood. Subset here: CD45RA+ positively selected. The CDR3 nucleotides read TGTGCCACGAGAATCACAAGAGCCAACGGGGAGTTCTTC. Amino acids: CATRITRANGEFF.